These 18 T cell receptor beta chains were all obtained from the same sample, sequenced in a study of T-cell memory formation after mild COVID-19. MiXCR, run by TCRdb on the 5' RACE reads, gives a single entry per CDR3 protein. The sample yields around 340,000 distinct CDR3 sequences, roughly 13% seen once. The specimen was PBMCs or a T cell subset sorted from them (not recorded which). These receptors were taken from a man aged 18 to 35 who had mild COVID-19 (a few samples of this study predate the infection). Cell type and time point are not known.

This clonotype was recorded many times. V gene TRBV29-1 combines with J gene TRBJ1-1; 8 bases map to TRBD1. CDR1 and CDR2 (germline): SQVTM, ANQGSEA. V shed 4 bases, J shed 11 bases, and the junction held 6 bases outside the gene matches. This CDR3 comprises 11 residues. CDR3 residues: CSVVGQGGAFF. The CDR3 coding sequence is TGCAGCGTTGTCGGACAGGGTGGCGCTTTCTTT.

The rearrangement joins TRBV15 to TRBJ1-2, with no clear D. CDR1 and CDR2 from the germline V gene are LNHNV and YYDKDF (reference sequence). The V end was cut by 5 bases, the J end by 4 bases, with 14 bases between. This CDR3 has 14 amino acids. In nucleotides, the CDR3 is TGTGCCACCAGCTCGAAACCGGGCGGCTATGGCTACACCTTC. Protein product: CATSSKPGGYGYTF.

The chain recombines TRBV29-1 with TRBJ1-4, with 7 positions matching TRBD1. V was clipped by 5 bases and J by 3 bases; unmatched bases: 12. CDR3 length: 16 amino acids. The germline CDR1 and CDR2 sequences are SQVTM and ANQGSEA. Written as DNA, the CDR3 is TGCAGCGTTCGAGGGGGCGTTTCGGAGGCTAATGAAAAACTGTTTTTT. Protein: CSVRGGVSEANEKLFF.

This clonotype was observed many times. This chain connects TRBV6-5 to TRBJ2-1; D might be TRBD1 (5 bases). The CDR3 sequence is 13 residues long. The germline V gene encodes CDR1 MNHEY and CDR2 SVGAGI. V dropped 6 bases and J dropped 4 bases, with 10 bases sitting between them. The CDR3 sequence: CASRLDRYNEQFF. The CDR3 region has the DNA TGTGCCAGCAGGCTTGACAGATACAATGAGCAGTTCTTC.

CDR3 residues: CASSPRYTGELFF. In DNA, the CDR3 is TGTGCCAGCAGTCCCAGATACACCGGGGAGCTGTTTTTT. J is TRBJ2-2 and V is TRBV2, with no clear D. Germline V CDR1 and CDR2: SNHLY, FYNNEI. This CDR3 region has 13 residues. Deletions cut 5 bases from V and 3 bases from J, with 7 bases between.

The chain has TRBV7-8 and TRBJ1-6; D unclear. Trimming took 0 bases from V and 9 from J, leaving 9 bases between them. The CDR3 sequence is 14 residues long. Germline values: CDR1 SGHVS, CDR2 FQNEAQ. The CDR3 protein is CASSLALAGSPLHF. CDR3 nucleotides: TGTGCCAGCAGCTTAGCGTTGGCGGGTTCACCCCTCCACTTT.

This clonotype came up a few times. This chain uses TRBV20-1 with TRBJ2-7; perhaps D is TRBD1 or TRBD2 (5 bases each). The ends were cut back, 0 bases at V and 7 bases at J, with 10 bases in the middle. The length of the CDR3 is 12 residues. The germline gives CDR1 DFQATT, CDR2 SNEGSKA (reference sequence). CDR3 protein: CSARERGREQYV. Here the CDR3 DNA reads TGCAGTGCTAGAGAAAGGGGACGGGAGCAGTACGTC.

The rearrangement links TRBV24-1 to TRBJ1-2, with 8 positions matching TRBD1. CDR3 length: 15 amino acids. Germline values: CDR1 KGHDR, CDR2 SFDVKD. Germline trimming cut 4 bases from V and 6 bases from J; bases unmatched to any gene: 9. This chain's CDR3 is CATSDRDRLTDGYTF. Here the CDR3 DNA reads TGTGCCACCAGTGACCGGGACAGGTTAACCGATGGCTACACCTTC.

The gene calls are TRBV6-1 and TRBJ2-2, with TRBD1 identical over 9 bases. The CDR3 sequence is 14 residues long. Germline CDR1 MNHNS, CDR2 SASEGT. V was pared by 6 bases and J by 6 bases, with 5 bases of the junction left unmatched. In DNA, the CDR3 is TGTGCCAGCAGCAAGGGACAGGGCGCCGGGGAGCTGTTTTTT. Protein: CASSKGQGAGELFF.

This clonotype turned up a few times. The chain carries TRBV6-5 and TRBJ2-7, with unresolved D. There are 13 residues in the CDR3. Trimming removed 0 bases at V and 0 bases at J, with 3 bases between. Germline V CDR1 and CDR2: MNHEY, SVGAGI. CDR3 DNA sequence: TGTGCCAGCAGTTACTCCTACTCCTACGAGCAGTACTTC. This translates into CASSYSYSYEQYF.

This clonotype was picked up a small number of times. The V and J genes are TRBV6-5 and TRBJ2-7; D may match TRBD1 or TRBD2 (6 bases each). Germline CDR1 and CDR2: MNHEY and SVGAGI. Trimming took off 4 bases at V and 2 bases at J, with 15 bases between the two ends. The CDR3 totals 15 residues. CDR3 nucleotide sequence: TGTGCCAGCAGTTTAGCACAGGGAGGAACCTACGAGCAGTACGTC. Its protein is CASSLAQGGTYEQYV.

The CDR3 DNA reads as TGTGCCAGCTCACGAACGGACAGGGCGATTCCCTACAATGAGCAGTTCTTC. Translated: CASSRTDRAIPYNEQFF. The chain couples TRBV18 to TRBJ2-1; 8 bases match TRBD1. CDR1 is KGHSH and CDR2 is LQKENI in the germline V gene. This CDR3 has 17 amino acids. The ends lost 4 bases at V and 2 bases at J; junction bases unmatched: 10.

This chain uses TRBV19 with TRBJ1-1; unclear D gene. The CDR3 is 12 residues long. In germline, CDR1 is LNHDA, CDR2 SQIVND (reference sequence). V lost 7 bases and J 7 bases, leaving 13 bases between the germline ends. CDR3 nucleotide sequence: TGTGCCAGTACCCACGCATACAGTGAAGCTTTCTTT. Amino acids: CASTHAYSEAFF.

This clonotype was seen only a few times. DNA for the CDR3: TGTGCCAGCAGCTTAGTAGGCAGTTCCCAGCCCCAGCATTTT. It specifies CASSLVGSSQPQHF. The chain carries TRBV7-9 and TRBJ1-5; D uncertain. This CDR3 contains 14 residues. The ends were cut back, 1 base at V and 7 bases at J, with 11 bases in the middle. Germline CDR1 SEHNR, CDR2 FQNEAQ (reference sequence).

This chain links TRBV2 with TRBJ1-5; D is unresolved. V was trimmed by 3 bases and J by 12 bases, leaving 12 bases between them. The length of the CDR3 is 12 residues. Looked up from germline, CDR1 is SNHLY and CDR2 is FYNNEI. CDR3 region: CASSDPRYGQHF. DNA for the CDR3: TGTGCCAGCAGTGACCCACGGTATGGCCAGCATTTT. Supplemented by reference TRBV2 and TRBJ1-5, the full variable domain reads EPEVTQTPSHQVTQMGQEVILRCVPISNHLYFYWYRQILGQKVEFLVSFYNNEISEKSEIFDDQFSVERPDGSNFTLKIRSTKLEDSAMYFCASSDPRYGQHFGDGTRLSIL.

There are a few counts of this clonotype. This chain joins TRBV20-1 and TRBJ2-3; 9 positions match TRBD2. J gave up 1 base and V 3 bases, and 2 bases lay outside the gene matches. Germline-derived CDR1 and CDR2 are DFQATT and SNEGSKA (reference sequence). The CDR3 consists of 14 residues. The chain's CDR3 is CSASSSGGTDTQYF. The CDR3 nucleotides are TGCAGTGCTAGCTCTAGCGGGGGCACAGATACGCAGTATTTT.

The rearrangement links TRBV6-2 or TRBV6-3 to TRBJ2-1; a weak D match, TRBD1 (8 bases). The V end was cut by 7 bases, the J end by 6 bases, with 19 bases between. The CDR3 runs 15 residues. Germline V gene data show CDR1 as MNHEY and CDR2 as SVGEGT. CDR3 in DNA: TGTGCCAGCAAGCGGGGAGACAGGGGTTTCAATGAGCAGTTCTTC. Translating it yields CASKRGDRGFNEQFF.

This clonotype occurred many times. The genes are TRBV20-1 and TRBJ2-3; a possible D gene is TRBD2 (5 bases). Germline CDR1 DFQATT, CDR2 SNEGSKA (reference sequence). V shed 3 bases and J shed 1 base, with 14 bases lying between them. The CDR3 length is 15 residues. The DNA of the CDR3 is TGCAGTGCTAGGTCTAGCCGGCGCGGCACAGATACGCAGTATTTT. Amino acids: CSARSSRRGTDTQYF.